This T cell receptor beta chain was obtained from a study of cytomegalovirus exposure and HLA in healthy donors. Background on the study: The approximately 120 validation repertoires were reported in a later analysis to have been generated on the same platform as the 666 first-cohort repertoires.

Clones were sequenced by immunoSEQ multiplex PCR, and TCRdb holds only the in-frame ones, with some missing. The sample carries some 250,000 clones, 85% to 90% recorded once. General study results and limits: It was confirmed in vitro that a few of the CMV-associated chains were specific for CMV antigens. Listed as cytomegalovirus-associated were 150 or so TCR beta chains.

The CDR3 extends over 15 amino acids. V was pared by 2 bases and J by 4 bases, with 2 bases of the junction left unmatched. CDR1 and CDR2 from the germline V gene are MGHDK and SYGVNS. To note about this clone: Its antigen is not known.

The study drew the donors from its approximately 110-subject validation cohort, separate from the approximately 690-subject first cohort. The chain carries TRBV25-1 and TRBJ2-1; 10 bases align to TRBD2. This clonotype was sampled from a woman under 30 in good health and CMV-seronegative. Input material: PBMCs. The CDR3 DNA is TGTGCCAGCAGTGAAGTGGGACTAGCGTACAATGAGCAGTTCTTC. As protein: CASSEVGLAYNEQFF.